This TCR beta chain was obtained from a study of cytomegalovirus exposure and HLA in healthy donors. CDR3 length: 18 residues. The V and J ends lost 2 bases and 2 bases respectively, with 22 bases between them. Looked up from germline, CDR1 is SGDLS and CDR2 is YYNGEE. For this clone: Antigen unknown.

The PCR employed 60 Vbeta primers together with 13 Jbeta primers. Authors' analysis steps: A follow-up analysis tallied 73 million or so unique TCR beta chains, some 11 million shared. Profiling relied on immunoSEQ multiplex PCR, and the TCRdb table lists in-frame clones only, not all of them. That table furnishes V, J and clone size, whereas the DNA furnished D and trimming. The sample includes 150,000 to 200,000 clones, about four fifths of them seen just once. Whole-study results and caveats: CMV antigen specificity was confirmed in vitro for a few CMV-associated chains. Researchers reported in a later analysis that common viral pathogens appeared linked to several top clusters. An analysis done earlier found most TCR beta V segments productive about 90% or about 30% of the time.

This chain links TRBV9 with TRBJ2-5, with a possible D match to TRBD1 (6 bases). The receptor was isolated from a female donor in good health and CMV-seronegative. The source material was PBMCs. CDR3 in amino acids: CASSVSRTAALGQETQYF. CDR3 DNA sequence: TGTGCCAGCAGCGTTTCCCGGACAGCCGCTTTAGGTCAAGAGACCCAGTACTTC.